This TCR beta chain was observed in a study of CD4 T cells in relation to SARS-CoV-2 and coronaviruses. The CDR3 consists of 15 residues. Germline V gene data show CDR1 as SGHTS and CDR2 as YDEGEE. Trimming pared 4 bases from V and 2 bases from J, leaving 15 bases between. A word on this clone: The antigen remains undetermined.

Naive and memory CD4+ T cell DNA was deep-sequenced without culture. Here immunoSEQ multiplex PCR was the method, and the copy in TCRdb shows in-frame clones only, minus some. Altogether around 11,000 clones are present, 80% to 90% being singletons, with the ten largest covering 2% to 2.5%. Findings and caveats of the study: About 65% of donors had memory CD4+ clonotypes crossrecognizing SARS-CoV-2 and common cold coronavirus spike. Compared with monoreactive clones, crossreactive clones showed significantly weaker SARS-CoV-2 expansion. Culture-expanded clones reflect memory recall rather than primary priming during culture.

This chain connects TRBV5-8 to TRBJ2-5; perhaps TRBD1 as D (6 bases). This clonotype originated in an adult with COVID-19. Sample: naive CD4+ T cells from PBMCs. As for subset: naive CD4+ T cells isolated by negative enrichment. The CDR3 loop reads CASSQNRVLQETQYF. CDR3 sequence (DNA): TGTGCCAGCAGCCAAAACAGGGTACTACAAGAGACCCAGTACTTC.